Listed below are T cell receptor beta chains from one sample, sequenced in a study of radiotherapy plus CTLA-4 blockade in lung cancer. Here immunoSEQ multiplex PCR was the method, and the copy in TCRdb shows in-frame clones only, minus some. This sample yields approximately 94,000 clones, of which approximately 82% are seen a single time; over 20% belongs to the top ten. The sequencing used peripheral blood, collected from a patient treated with radiotherapy plus ipilimumab. The receptors were sampled from a human donor with non-small cell lung cancer that progressed on radiotherapy plus ipilimumab. Each CDR3 is given with its conserved first and last residue. Each record gives: clone size, V gene, D gene, J gene, CDR3 DNA, CDR3 protein. A D gene is named only where the DNA matches it firmly. Some rows have no size entry. The others give once, few or many, or a class for an expanded clone.

.,TRBV7-3,.,TRBJ1-1,TGTGCCAGCAGCTCAGACCACAACACTGAAGCTTTCTTT,CASSSDHNTEAFF
once,TRBV18,TRBD1,TRBJ2-7,TGTGCCAGCTCACGACCCGGGACAGGAAGGAGCGAGCAGTACTTC,CASSRPGTGRSEQYF
.,TRBV18,TRBD1,TRBJ2-7,TGTGCCAGCTCACCGCAACGGACAGGGGGCTACGAGCAGTACTTC,CASSPQRTGGYEQYF
.,TRBV18,.,TRBJ2-5,TGTGCCAGGGAGAATAATGCGACCCAGTACTTC,CARENNATQYF
once,TRBV5-5,.,TRBJ2-7,TGTGCCAGCAGCTTGACGGTCAGGGGAGACTACGAGCAGTACTTC,CASSLTVRGDYEQYF
.,TRBV27,TRBD1,TRBJ2-7,TGTGCCAGCAGTTTTGGGACAGACTCCTACGAGCAGTACTTC,CASSFGTDSYEQYF
.,TRBV27,TRBD1,TRBJ1-4,TGTGCCAGCAGAACCGGGACAGGGCGGGAAAAACTGTTTTTT,CASRTGTGREKLFF
.,TRBV4-2,.,TRBJ2-3,TGTGCCAGCAGCCAAGGGACACTTAGCACAGATACGCAGTATTTT,CASSQGTLSTDTQYF
.,TRBV6-1,.,TRBJ1-1,TGTGCCAGCAGTGTACCCGTTGACACTGAAGCTTTCTTT,CASSVPVDTEAFF
.,TRBV5-1,.,TRBJ2-3,TGCGCCAGCAGCTTGGTTGGCACTCAAAGTCAAACAGATACGCAGTATTTT,CASSLVGTQSQTDTQYF
.,TRBV15,.,TRBJ1-2,TGTGCCACCAGCAGGGGCGGACGGGGTAACTATGGCTACACCTTC,CATSRGGRGNYGYTF
.,TRBV7-9,TRBD2,TRBJ2-1,TGTGCCAGCAGCCCCCTAGCGGGGAGCTCCTACAATGAGCAGTTCTTC,CASSPLAGSSYNEQFF
.,TRBV19,TRBD1,TRBJ2-7,TGTGCCAGTAGTATAGATCGCGGACAGGGAAAGACCTACGAGCAGTACTTC,CASSIDRGQGKTYEQYF
few,TRBV9,TRBD2,TRBJ2-2,TGTGCCAGCAGCGTTAGTAGCGGGGGGACCGGGGAGCTGTTTTTT,CASSVSSGGTGELFF
.,TRBV5-1,.,TRBJ1-6,TGCGCCAGCAGCTTGGATGGGGTCTCACCCCTCCACTTT,CASSLDGVSPLHF
.,TRBV27,.,TRBJ1-4,TGTGCCAGCAGTTGGCTGAAGAATGAAAAACTGTTTTTT,CASSWLKNEKLFF
.,TRBV9,TRBD1,TRBJ1-1,TGTGCCAGCAGCGCCCACTTCTTACAGGGGGCGAGGACTGAAGCTTTCTTT,CASSAHFLQGARTEAFF
.,TRBV27,TRBD1,TRBJ1-2,TGTGCCAGCAGTTTAGGTACAGGGGGCAGAAGAGGCTACACCTTC,CASSLGTGGRRGYTF
few,TRBV19,TRBD1,TRBJ1-5,TGTGCCAGTAGTACGGGACAGGGAAAGGAGCCCCAGCATTTT,CASSTGQGKEPQHF